The rows below give T cell receptor beta chains drawn from one sample of a study of blood T cell repertoires in COVID-19. This table comes from immunoSEQ multiplex PCR, and its TCRdb copy is limited to in-frame clones, with some not included. This sample carries 90,000 to 100,000 clones, about 81% of them seen once, and the ten largest clones take around 22%. The sequencing input was peripheral blood. These receptors all come from a man between 65 and 80 years old with acute or convalescent COVID-19. Both conserved end residues are part of each CDR3. A D gene is named only where the DNA matches it firmly. The listing skips clone size in some rows; elsewhere it reads once, few, many or a size class.

V: TRBV5-1; J: TRBJ2-1; size: .; D: TRBD2; DNA: TGCGCCAGCTCCCAGGACGCGGGACTAGCGAACAATGAGCAGTTCTTC; CDR3: CASSQDAGLANNEQFF
V: TRBV30; J: TRBJ2-1; size: .; D: .; DNA: TGTGCCCGGGGGCGGGAGAATGGCAATGAGCAGTTCTTC; CDR3: CARGRENGNEQFF
V: TRBV9; J: TRBJ2-7; size: .; D: .; DNA: TGTGCCAGCAGCGCCAACCCAGGGGTCCCCTCCTACGAGCAGTACTTC; CDR3: CASSANPGVPSYEQYF
V: TRBV10-3; J: TRBJ1-1; size: .; D: TRBD1; DNA: TGTGCCATCAGTGGGGGGACAGGGGGCAGGGACACTGAAGCTTTCTTT; CDR3: CAISGGTGGRDTEAFF
V: TRBV18; J: TRBJ2-7; size: .; D: .; DNA: TGTGCCAGCTCACCACCCTCTGTCCCTCGCGAGCAGTACTTC; CDR3: CASSPPSVPREQYF
V: TRBV19; J: TRBJ1-4; size: .; D: TRBD1; DNA: TGTGCCAGTAGCCTACTCCCGCGACAGGGATGGAGCGAAAAACTGTTTTTT; CDR3: CASSLLPRQGWSEKLFF
V: TRBV19; J: TRBJ2-7; size: .; D: TRBD2; DNA: TGTGCCAGTATGAGGACTAGCGGGAGCCCACGCGAGCAGTACTTC; CDR3: CASMRTSGSPREQYF
V: TRBV6-5; J: TRBJ2-7; size: .; D: TRBD2; DNA: TGTGCCAGCAGTTACGTTAGCGGGAGTCAATCCGAGCAGTACTTC; CDR3: CASSYVSGSQSEQYF
V: TRBV9; J: TRBJ2-7; size: .; D: .; DNA: TGTGCCAGCAGCGTAGGACAAAACTACGAGCAGTACTTC; CDR3: CASSVGQNYEQYF
V: TRBV5-1; J: TRBJ2-1; size: .; D: TRBD2; DNA: TGCGCCAGCAGCTTGGTAAGAGCGGGAAATCCGGGACTAGTGAATGAGCAGTTCTTC; CDR3: CASSLVRAGNPGLVNEQFF
V: TRBV9; J: TRBJ1-6; size: .; D: TRBD1; DNA: TGTGCCAGCAGCGCCACAACGACAGGGGACTATAATTCACCCCTCCACTTT; CDR3: CASSATTTGDYNSPLHF
V: TRBV18; J: TRBJ1-2; size: once; D: .; DNA: TGTGCCAGCTCACTTTCTTCAATTAGGAGGACCTATGGCTACACCTTC; CDR3: CASSLSSIRRTYGYTF
V: TRBV28; J: TRBJ2-7; size: few; D: TRBD1; DNA: TGTGCCAGCAGTCCTCCAGACAGGGGGTACGAGCAGTACTTC; CDR3: CASSPPDRGYEQYF
V: TRBV3-1/TRBV3-2; J: TRBJ1-6; size: .; D: .; DNA: TGTGCCAGCAGCCAAGATCAAGGGGCACCCCTCCACTTT; CDR3: CASSQDQGAPLHF
V: TRBV6-5; J: TRBJ2-2; size: .; D: TRBD1; DNA: TGTGCCAGCAGTTACTCGTTAGGGGGCGGCCGGGAGCTGTTTTTT; CDR3: CASSYSLGGGRELFF
V: TRBV11-3; J: TRBJ2-1; size: .; D: .; DNA: TGTGCCAGCAGCTTACGAGGTGCCTACAATGAGCAGTTCTTC; CDR3: CASSLRGAYNEQFF
V: TRBV3-1/TRBV3-2; J: TRBJ2-5; size: .; D: TRBD2; DNA: TGTGCCAGCAGCCTTCTAGCGGGAGGGAGTGAGACCCAGTACTTC; CDR3: CASSLLAGGSETQYF
V: TRBV6-5; J: TRBJ2-5; size: .; D: TRBD2; DNA: TGTGCCACGGGGGGGAGCCTTGGCGAGACCCAGTACTTC; CDR3: CATGGSLGETQYF
V: TRBV10-3; J: TRBJ2-3; size: .; D: TRBD1; DNA: TGTGCCATCAGTGGGACAGGGCTGGGACACACAGATACGCAGTATTTT; CDR3: CAISGTGLGHTDTQYF
V: TRBV28; J: TRBJ2-1; size: .; D: .; DNA: TGTGCCAGCAGTCCCGTCAACGGGGTCTACAATGAGCAGTTCTTC; CDR3: CASSPVNGVYNEQFF
V: TRBV21-1; J: TRBJ2-7; size: .; D: .; DNA: TGTGCCAGCACCCCTCTGGACGGGGCCTACGAGCAGTACTTC; CDR3: CASTPLDGAYEQYF
V: TRBV2; J: TRBJ1-6; size: .; D: .; DNA: TGTGCCAGCAGTCCGGGTCTAGGTTCACCCCTCCACTTT; CDR3: CASSPGLGSPLHF
V: TRBV7-2; J: TRBJ2-3; size: once; D: TRBD2; DNA: TGTGCCAGCAGCGCAGGTAGAGGGAGGGCCTCAGATACGCAGTATTTT; CDR3: CASSAGRGRASDTQYF
V: TRBV5-1; J: TRBJ1-2; size: .; D: .; DNA: TGCGCCAGCGCCCTGGAACCAACCGGGGGCTATGGCTACACCTTC; CDR3: CASALEPTGGYGYTF
V: TRBV27; J: TRBJ2-2; size: .; D: TRBD1; DNA: TGTGCCAGCAGCTTCGGGACAGGGAGCGGGGAGCTGTTTTTT; CDR3: CASSFGTGSGELFF
V: TRBV27; J: TRBJ2-1; size: .; D: .; DNA: TGTGCCAGCTCCCTCATACCCGGGTACAATGAGCAGTTCTTC; CDR3: CASSLIPGYNEQFF
V: TRBV14; J: TRBJ2-3; size: few; D: .; DNA: TGTGCCAGCAGCCATCCCGGGGATACGCAGTATTTT; CDR3: CASSHPGDTQYF
V: TRBV11-2; J: TRBJ1-4; size: .; D: .; DNA: TGTGCCAGCAGCCCTAGGGCCTTAGGGGTTGAAAAACTGTTTTTT; CDR3: CASSPRALGVEKLFF
V: TRBV19; J: TRBJ2-1; size: few; D: TRBD1; DNA: TGTGCCAGTAGTGTAGGGGGCAACAATGAGCAGTTCTTC; CDR3: CASSVGGNNEQFF
V: TRBV18; J: TRBJ2-7; size: .; D: .; DNA: TGTGCCAGCTCACCTCAGGGGAACGAGCAGTACTTC; CDR3: CASSPQGNEQYF
V: TRBV28; J: TRBJ2-5; size: .; D: TRBD1; DNA: TGTGCCAGTGCAACGGGACAGGGATACCAAGAGACCCAGTACTTC; CDR3: CASATGQGYQETQYF
V: TRBV27; J: TRBJ2-1; size: .; D: TRBD2; DNA: TGTGCCACCCTGGCGGTCCTGGAGGTGGCTAGCGGGAGGGATGAGCAGTTCTTC; CDR3: CATLAVLEVASGRDEQFF
V: TRBV12-1; J: TRBJ2-3; size: .; D: .; DNA: TGTGCCAGCAGCTTGGGCCCTCTTTGCACAGATACGCAGTATTTT; CDR3: CASSLGPLCTDTQYF
V: TRBV3-1/TRBV3-2; J: TRBJ2-1; size: once; D: TRBD1; DNA: TGTGCCAGCAGCCAGGCGAGGACAGGGTTCTACAATGAGCAGTTCTTC; CDR3: CASSQARTGFYNEQFF
V: TRBV11-2; J: TRBJ1-2; size: once; D: TRBD1; DNA: TGTGCCAGCAGCCCCGGCAGGGACAGGGTCTATGGCTACACCTTC; CDR3: CASSPGRDRVYGYTF
V: TRBV5-1; J: TRBJ2-3; size: .; D: TRBD1; DNA: TGCGCCAGCAGCTCGGACAGGGTTGGGGATACGCAGTATTTT; CDR3: CASSSDRVGDTQYF
V: TRBV6-5; J: TRBJ1-5; size: .; D: .; DNA: TGTGCCAGCAGTTACTCGAGTCCGGGCAATCAGCCCCAGCATTTT; CDR3: CASSYSSPGNQPQHF
V: TRBV30; J: TRBJ1-5; size: once; D: .; DNA: TGTGCCTGGACCCAAGGCGGGGGTCAGCCCCAGCATTTT; CDR3: CAWTQGGGQPQHF
V: TRBV27; J: TRBJ2-7; size: .; D: TRBD2; DNA: TGTGCCAGCAACCCCGCCGGGACTAGCTCCAGAGAGCAGTACTTC; CDR3: CASNPAGTSSREQYF
V: TRBV29-1; J: TRBJ2-5; size: .; D: TRBD2; DNA: TGCAGCGTTGAAGGAGGCCCGGGACTAGCGGGAGGGGGGTTCGGGACCCAGTACTTC; CDR3: CSVEGGPGLAGGGFGTQYF
V: TRBV10-3; J: TRBJ2-7; size: .; D: .; DNA: TGTGCCATCAGTGAGTTAGACAGCTCCTACGAGCAGTACTTC; CDR3: CAISELDSSYEQYF
V: TRBV9; J: TRBJ2-7; size: .; D: TRBD2; DNA: TGTGCCAGCAGCCACCCTTTTGGCGGGAGTGCTGTCTACGAGCAGTACTTC; CDR3: CASSHPFGGSAVYEQYF
V: TRBV13; J: TRBJ2-5; size: .; D: TRBD1; DNA: TGTGCCAGCAGCCCGGGGACAGGACGTCAAGAGACCCAGTACTTC; CDR3: CASSPGTGRQETQYF
V: TRBV6-5; J: TRBJ2-1; size: .; D: .; DNA: TGTGCCAGCAGCCTGCAGGGGGGTTACTACAATGAGCAGTTCTTC; CDR3: CASSLQGGYYNEQFF
V: TRBV24-1; J: TRBJ1-2; size: .; D: .; DNA: TGTGCCACCGCTGACGGAGGGTGGGCCAATGGCTACACCTTC; CDR3: CATADGGWANGYTF